This T cell receptor (beta chain) was profiled in a study of T cell changes during pregnancy in multiple sclerosis. The germline V gene has CDR1 SGDLS and CDR2 YYNGEE. CDR3 length: 15 residues. The V segment lost 3 bases and the J segment 4 bases; nucleotides outside the gene matches: 3. Using immunoSEQ multiplex PCR, the repertoire was profiled, and TCRdb retains in-frame clones only, with some absent. Here the sample spans approximately 40,000 clones, 80% to 95% being singletons. The sequencing here drew on CD8+ T cells from peripheral blood mononuclear cells, taken in the third trimester of pregnancy. The sequence was collected from a female donor with multiple sclerosis, enrolled in a pregnancy study. The rearrangement links TRBV9 to TRBJ2-5; 13 nucleotides match TRBD2. The CDR3 coding sequence is TGTGCCAGCAGCGCCCGGACTAGCGGGAGAGAGACCCAGTACTTC. Translated: CASSARTSGRETQYF.